The 3 T cell receptor beta chains presented below share a single source sample, sequenced in a study of blood T cells in healthy people across ages. Primers used in a second PCR of about 7 to 12 cycles were a sample-barcoded 5' primer and a J-beta primer mix. One entry per CDR3 protein results from TCRdb running MiXCR on the 5' RACE reads. The repertoire consists of hundreds of thousands of distinct CDR3 sequences, with more than 20% occurring once and the leading ten covering about 3.6%. Sequences were obtained from blood. The receptors were sampled from an older man in good health.

To note about this clonotype: Since a much larger clone is just one base distant, this may be a read error. V usage is TRBV6-2 or TRBV6-3 and J usage is TRBJ1-1, with 8 bases lining up with TRBD1. This CDR3 has 15 amino acids. V shed 2 bases and J 11 bases; nucleotides not matched to a gene: 13. CDR1 MNHEY and CDR2 SVGEGT come from the germline V gene. Written as DNA, the CDR3 is TGTGCCAGCAGTTACGGAGGCAGGGTGCGGACAGGGGCTTTCTTT. Its protein is CASSYGGRVRTGAFF.

This clonotype has only a few counts. The chain combines TRBV20-1 with TRBJ2-3; TRBD2 matches 10 bases. Trimming at V came to 5 bases and at J to 5 bases, leaving 13 bases not matched to a gene. Germline V lookup: CDR1 DFQATT, CDR2 SNEGSKA (reference sequence). CDR3 length: 16 residues. Here the CDR3 reads CSAAPLKSGRGDTQYF. For the CDR3, the DNA is TGCAGTGCTGCCCCTTTAAAGAGCGGGAGGGGAGATACGCAGTATTTT.

This clonotype was seen more than once but under ten times. This chain uses TRBV18 with TRBJ1-6, with TRBD1 identical over 8 bases. CDR1 KGHSH and CDR2 LQKENI come from the germline V gene. Trimming cost V 3 bases and J 10 bases; bases outside gene matches: 8. The CDR3 loop spans 15 amino acids. The CDR3: CASSPDRGRGSPLHF. CDR3 in DNA: TGTGCCAGCTCACCTGACAGGGGAAGAGGATCACCCCTCCACTTT.